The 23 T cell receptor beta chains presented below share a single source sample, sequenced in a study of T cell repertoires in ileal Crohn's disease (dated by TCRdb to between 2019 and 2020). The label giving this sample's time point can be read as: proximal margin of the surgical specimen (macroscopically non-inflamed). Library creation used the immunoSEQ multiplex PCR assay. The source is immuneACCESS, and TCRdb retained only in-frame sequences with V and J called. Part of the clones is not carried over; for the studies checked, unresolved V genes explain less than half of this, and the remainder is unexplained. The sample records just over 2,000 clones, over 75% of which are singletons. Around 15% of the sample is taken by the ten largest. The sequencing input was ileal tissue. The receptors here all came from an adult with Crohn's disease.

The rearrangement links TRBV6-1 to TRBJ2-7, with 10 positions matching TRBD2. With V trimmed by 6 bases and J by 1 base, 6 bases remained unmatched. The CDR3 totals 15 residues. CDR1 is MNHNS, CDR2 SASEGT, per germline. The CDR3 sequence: CASSPLAGESYEQYF. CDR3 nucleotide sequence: TGTGCCAGCAGCCCCCTAGCGGGGGAGTCCTACGAGCAGTACTTC.

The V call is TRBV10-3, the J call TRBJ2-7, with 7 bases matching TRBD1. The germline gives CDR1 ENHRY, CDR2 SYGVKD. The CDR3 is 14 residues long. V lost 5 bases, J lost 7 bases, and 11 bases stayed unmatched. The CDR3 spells CAISWDLTGREQYF. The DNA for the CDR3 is TGTGCCATCAGTTGGGATTTGACAGGGCGAGAGCAGTACTTC.

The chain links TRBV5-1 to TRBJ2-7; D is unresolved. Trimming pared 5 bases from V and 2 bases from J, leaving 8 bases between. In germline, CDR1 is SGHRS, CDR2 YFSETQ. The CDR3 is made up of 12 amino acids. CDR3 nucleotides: TGCGCCAGCAGGGGCGGTACCTACGAGCAGTACTTC. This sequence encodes CASRGGTYEQYF.

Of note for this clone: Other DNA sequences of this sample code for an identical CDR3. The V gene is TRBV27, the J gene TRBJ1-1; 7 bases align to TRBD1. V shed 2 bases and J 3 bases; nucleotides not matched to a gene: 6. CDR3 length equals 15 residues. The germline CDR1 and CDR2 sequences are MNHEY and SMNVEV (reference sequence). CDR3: CASSLRGPGDTEAFF. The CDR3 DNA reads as TGTGCCAGCAGTTTAAGGGGGCCGGGGGACACTGAAGCTTTCTTT.

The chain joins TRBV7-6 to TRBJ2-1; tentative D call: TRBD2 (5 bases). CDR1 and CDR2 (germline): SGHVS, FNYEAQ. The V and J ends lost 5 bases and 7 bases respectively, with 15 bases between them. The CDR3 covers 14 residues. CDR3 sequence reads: CASSERTPLNEQFF. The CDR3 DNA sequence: TGTGCCAGCAGCGAACGGACTCCTTTGAATGAGCAGTTCTTC.

The CDR3 DNA sequence: TGTGCCAGCAGCCAAGATCCGAAGGGCGACTATGGCTACACCTTC. Translation: CASSQDPKGDYGYTF. V and J are TRBV4-2 and TRBJ1-2; D is uncertain. Germline-derived CDR1 and CDR2 are LGHNA and YNFKEQ. The CDR3 totals 15 residues. Trimming took 0 bases from V and 3 from J, leaving 11 bases between them.

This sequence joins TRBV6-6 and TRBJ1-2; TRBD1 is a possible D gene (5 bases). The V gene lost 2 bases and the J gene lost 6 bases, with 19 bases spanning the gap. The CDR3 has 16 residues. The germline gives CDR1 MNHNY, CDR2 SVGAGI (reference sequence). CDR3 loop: CASSYGARVHGDGYTF. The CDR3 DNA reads TGTGCCAGCAGTTACGGGGCCCGGGTACATGGAGATGGCTACACCTTC.

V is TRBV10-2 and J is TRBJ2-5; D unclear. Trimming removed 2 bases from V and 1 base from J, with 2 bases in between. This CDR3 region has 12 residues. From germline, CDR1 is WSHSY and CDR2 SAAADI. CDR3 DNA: TGCGCCAGCAGTGAGGTCCAAGAGACCCAGTACTTC. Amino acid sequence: CASSEVQETQYF.

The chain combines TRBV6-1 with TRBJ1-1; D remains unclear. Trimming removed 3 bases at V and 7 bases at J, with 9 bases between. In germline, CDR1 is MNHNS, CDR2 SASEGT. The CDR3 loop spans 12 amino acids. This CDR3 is CASSESSLEAFF. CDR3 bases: TGTGCCAGCAGTGAGTCGTCCCTTGAAGCTTTCTTT.

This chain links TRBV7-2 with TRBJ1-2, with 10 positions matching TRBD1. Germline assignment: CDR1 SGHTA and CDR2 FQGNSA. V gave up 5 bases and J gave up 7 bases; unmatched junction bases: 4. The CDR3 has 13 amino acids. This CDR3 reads CASSPDRGLGYTF. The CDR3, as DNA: TGTGCCAGCAGCCCAGACAGGGGGCTTGGCTACACCTTC.

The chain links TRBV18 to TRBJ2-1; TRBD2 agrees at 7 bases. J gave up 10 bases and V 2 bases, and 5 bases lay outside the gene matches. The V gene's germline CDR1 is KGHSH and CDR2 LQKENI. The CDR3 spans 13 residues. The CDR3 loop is CASSPRAGIEQFF. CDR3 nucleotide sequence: TGTGCCAGCTCACCAAGAGCGGGGATCGAGCAGTTCTTC. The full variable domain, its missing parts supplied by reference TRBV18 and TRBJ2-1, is NAGVMQNPRHLVRRRGQEARLRCSPMKGHSHVYWYRQLPEEGLKFMVYLQKENIIDESGMPKERFSAEFPKEGPSILRIQQVVRGDSAAYFCASSPRAGIEQFFGPGTRLTVL.

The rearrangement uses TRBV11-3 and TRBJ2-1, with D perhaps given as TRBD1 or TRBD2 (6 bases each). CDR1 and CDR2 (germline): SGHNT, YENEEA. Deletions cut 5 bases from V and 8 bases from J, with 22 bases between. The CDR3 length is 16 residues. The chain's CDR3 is CASSPVRGQPGDEQFF. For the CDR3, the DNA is TGTGCCAGCAGCCCCGTCCGGGGACAACCGGGGGATGAGCAGTTCTTC.

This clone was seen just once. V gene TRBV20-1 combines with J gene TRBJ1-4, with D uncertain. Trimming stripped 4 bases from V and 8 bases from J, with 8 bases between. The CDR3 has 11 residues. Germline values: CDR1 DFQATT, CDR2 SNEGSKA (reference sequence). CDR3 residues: CSAISVEKLFF. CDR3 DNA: TGCAGTGCTATTTCTGTCGAAAAACTGTTTTTT.

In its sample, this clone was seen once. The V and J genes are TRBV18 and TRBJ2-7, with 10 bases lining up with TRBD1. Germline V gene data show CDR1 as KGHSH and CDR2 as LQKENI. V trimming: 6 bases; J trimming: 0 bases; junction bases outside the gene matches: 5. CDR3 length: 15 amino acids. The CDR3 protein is CASSLDRGTSYEQYF. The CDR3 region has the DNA TGTGCCAGCTCGCTGGACAGGGGGACCTCCTACGAGCAGTACTTC.

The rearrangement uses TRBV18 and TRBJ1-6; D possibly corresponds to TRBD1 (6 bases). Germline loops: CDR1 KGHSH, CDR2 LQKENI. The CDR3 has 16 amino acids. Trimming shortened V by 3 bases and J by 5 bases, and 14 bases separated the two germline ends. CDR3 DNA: TGTGCCAGCTCACCCTTTGGACAGACTAATAATTCACCCCTCCACTTT. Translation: CASSPFGQTNNSPLHF.

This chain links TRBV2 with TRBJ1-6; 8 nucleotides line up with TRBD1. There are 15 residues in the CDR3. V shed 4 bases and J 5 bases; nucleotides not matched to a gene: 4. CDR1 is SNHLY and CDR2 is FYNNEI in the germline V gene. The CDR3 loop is CASSGQGFDNSPLHF. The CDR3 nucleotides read TGTGCCAGCAGTGGACAGGGGTTCGATAATTCACCCCTCCACTTT.

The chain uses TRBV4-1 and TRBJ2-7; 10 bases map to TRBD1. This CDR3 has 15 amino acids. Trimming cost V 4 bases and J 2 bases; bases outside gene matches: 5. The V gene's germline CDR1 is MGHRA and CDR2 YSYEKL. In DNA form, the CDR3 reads TGCGCCAGCAGCCGGTGGACAGGGGGTGCCTACGAGCAGTACTTC. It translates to CASSRWTGGAYEQYF.

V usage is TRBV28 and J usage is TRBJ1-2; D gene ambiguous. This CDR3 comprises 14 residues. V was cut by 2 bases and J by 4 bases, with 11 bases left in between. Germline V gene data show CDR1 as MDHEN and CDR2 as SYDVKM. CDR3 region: CASSLNLGFYGYTF. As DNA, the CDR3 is TGTGCCAGCAGTTTAAACCTGGGATTCTATGGCTACACCTTC.

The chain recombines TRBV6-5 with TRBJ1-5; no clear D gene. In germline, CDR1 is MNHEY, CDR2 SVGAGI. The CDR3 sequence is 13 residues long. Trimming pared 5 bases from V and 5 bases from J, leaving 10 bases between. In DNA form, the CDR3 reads TGTGCCAGCAGTGTGACGTGGGATCAGCCCCAGCATTTT. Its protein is CASSVTWDQPQHF.

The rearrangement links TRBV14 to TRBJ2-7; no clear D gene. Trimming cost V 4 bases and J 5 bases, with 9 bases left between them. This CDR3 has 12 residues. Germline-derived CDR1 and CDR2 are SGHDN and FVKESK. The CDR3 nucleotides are TGTGCCAGCAGCCCGGGTTCTAACGAGCAGTACTTC. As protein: CASSPGSNEQYF.

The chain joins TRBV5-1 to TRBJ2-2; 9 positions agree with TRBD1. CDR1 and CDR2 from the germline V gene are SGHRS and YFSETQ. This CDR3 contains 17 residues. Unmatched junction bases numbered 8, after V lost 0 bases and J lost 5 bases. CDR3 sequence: CASSLAKTGGNTGELFF. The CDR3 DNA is TGCGCCAGCAGCTTGGCCAAGACAGGGGGGAATACCGGGGAGCTGTTTTTT.

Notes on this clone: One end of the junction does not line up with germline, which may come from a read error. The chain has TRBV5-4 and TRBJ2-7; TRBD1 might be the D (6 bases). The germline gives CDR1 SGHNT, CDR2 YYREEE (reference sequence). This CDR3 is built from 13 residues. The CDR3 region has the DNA TGTGCCAGCAGCTTGGAGGGAGTGACAGGAAGGGACTTC. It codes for CASSLEGVTGRDF.

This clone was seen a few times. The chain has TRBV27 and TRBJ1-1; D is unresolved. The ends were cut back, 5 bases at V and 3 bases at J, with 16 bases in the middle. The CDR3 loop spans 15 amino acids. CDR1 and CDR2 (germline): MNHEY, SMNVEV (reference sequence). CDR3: CASSPRGPGDTEAFF. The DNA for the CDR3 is TGTGCCAGCAGTCCTCGTGGGCCCGGGGACACTGAAGCTTTCTTT.